Each of the 12 T cell receptor beta chains below was sequenced from the same sample in a study of vaccination effects on CD4 cells after COVID-19. Before sequencing took place, the ViraFEST assay used viral peptide pools to expand antigen-specific CD4+ T cells. Upon completion of about eleven days in culture, CD4+ T cells were isolated. The participants, recipients of two vaccine doses, got either BNT162b2 or mRNA-1273. Libraries were prepared by immunoSEQ multiplex PCR; TCRdb keeps only in-frame clonotypes and omits some of them. This table holds approximately 25,000 clones, 83% found once. Their cognate antigens are unknown. Sequenced material: CD4+ T cells from PBMCs cultured with HCoV-NL63 spike peptides, taken after COVID-19 vaccination. The receptors were sampled from a human donor who received a COVID-19 vaccine. Some clones in this sample may be carry-over from other donors' samples.

This CDR3 is CASSAPRVSGANVLTF. The CDR3, as DNA: TGTGCCAGCAGCGCGCCTCGGGTCTCTGGGGCCAACGTCCTGACTTTC. The rearrangement joins TRBV5-5 to TRBJ2-6; D ambiguous. Trimming took 4 bases from V and 0 from J, leaving 11 bases between them. Germline CDR1 reads SGHKS; CDR2 reads YYEKEE (reference sequence). This CDR3 is built from 16 residues.

The rearrangement links TRBV30 to TRBJ2-3; 15 nucleotides line up with TRBD2. Per the germline V gene, CDR1 is GTSNPN and CDR2 is SVGIG (reference sequence). The CDR3 runs 16 residues. Germline trimming cut 5 bases from V and 0 bases from J; bases unmatched to any gene: 3. The CDR3 here is CAWGLAGGQSTDTQYF. The DNA of the CDR3 is TGTGCCTGGGGACTAGCGGGGGGGCAAAGCACAGATACGCAGTATTTT. The whole variable domain, remainder taken from reference TRBV30 and TRBJ2-3, is SQTIHQWPATLVQPVGSPLSLECTVEGTSNPNLYWYRQAAGRGLQLLFYSVGIGQISSEVPQNLSASRPQDRQFILSSKKLLLSDSGFYLCAWGLAGGQSTDTQYFGPGTRLTVL.

The V call is TRBV6-6, the J call TRBJ2-5; TRBD2 aligns across 10 bases. The length of the CDR3 is 15 residues. V trimming: 4 bases; J trimming: 4 bases; junction bases outside the gene matches: 6. The V gene's germline CDR1 is MNHNY and CDR2 SVGAGI (reference sequence). CDR3 DNA: TGTGCCAGCAGTTCCGGGACTAGCGCAGGAGAGACCCAGTACTTC. It translates to CASSSGTSAGETQYF.

In nucleotides, the CDR3 is TGTGCCAGCAGTTTAGCCGGGGGCTATGAGCAGTTCTTC. This sequence encodes CASSLAGGYEQFF. The chain carries TRBV12-3 or TRBV12-4 and TRBJ2-1; D could derive from TRBD1 or TRBD2 (6 bases each). The CDR3 sequence is 13 residues long. Trimming cost V 0 bases and J 8 bases, with 8 bases left between them.

V gene TRBV30 combines with J gene TRBJ1-5; the D is unclear. This CDR3 is 14 amino acids long. V lost 3 bases and J lost 8, with 17 bases in between. In germline, CDR1 is GTSNPN, CDR2 SVGIG (reference sequence). CDR3 protein: CAWSGRTVVKPQHF. As DNA, the CDR3 is TGTGCCTGGAGCGGACGGACCGTAGTAAAGCCCCAGCATTTT.

The chain is built from TRBV2 and TRBJ2-5, with 7 positions matching TRBD1. CDR3 length equals 15 residues. Germline assignment: CDR1 SNHLY and CDR2 FYNNEI. Germline trimming cut 3 bases from V and 1 base from J; bases unmatched to any gene: 5. Here the CDR3 reads CASSDLGTVQETQYF. The CDR3 coding sequence is TGTGCCAGCAGTGACCTTGGGACAGTCCAAGAGACCCAGTACTTC.

This chain uses TRBV5-1 with TRBJ1-2; weak D call: TRBD1 (5 bases). The CDR3 spans 13 residues. Germline CDR1 reads SGHRS; CDR2 reads YFSETQ. Between the trimmed V and J ends, which lost 4 bases and 2 bases, there was a span of 9 bases. The CDR3 sequence: CASSQTANYGYTF. The CDR3 region has the DNA TGCGCCAGCAGCCAGACAGCAAACTATGGCTACACCTTC.

This chain uses TRBV18 with TRBJ1-1, with D tentatively TRBD1 (6 bases). The V end was cut by 3 bases, the J end by 4 bases, with 12 bases between. The germline V gene has CDR1 KGHSH and CDR2 LQKENI. This CDR3 region has 14 residues. CDR3 sequence reads: CASSPNRASTEAFF. The CDR3 DNA follows: TGTGCCAGCTCACCGAACAGGGCAAGCACTGAAGCTTTCTTT.

This chain joins TRBV3-1 (or the pseudogene TRBV3-2) and TRBJ2-5; TRBD1 might be the D (5 bases). The V gene's germline CDR1 is LGHDT and CDR2 YNNKEL (reference sequence). V lost 1 base, J lost 7 bases, and 22 bases lay in between. The length of the CDR3 is 17 residues. This chain's CDR3 is CASSQGAGVRARGTQYF. CDR3 sequence (DNA): TGTGCCAGCAGCCAAGGGGCCGGAGTCCGGGCAAGGGGGACCCAGTACTTC.

The V and J genes are TRBV19 and TRBJ1-1; D perhaps matches TRBD1 (5 bases). The germline V gene encodes CDR1 LNHDA and CDR2 SQIVND (reference sequence). V lost 1 base, J lost 1 base, and 10 bases lay in between. The CDR3 covers 15 residues. The CDR3 region is CASSIGRQSNTEAFF. CDR3 bases: TGTGCCAGTAGTATAGGTCGACAGTCGAACACTGAAGCTTTCTTT. The full variable domain, its missing parts supplied by reference TRBV19 and TRBJ1-1, is DGGITQSPKYLFRKEGQNVTLSCEQNLNHDAMYWYRQDPGQGLRLIYYSQIVNDFQKGDIAEGYSVSREKKESFPLTVTSAQKNPTAFYLCASSIGRQSNTEAFFGQGTRLTVV.

The chain links TRBV9 to TRBJ1-6; TRBD1 aligns across 8 bases. Germline V CDR1 and CDR2: SGDLS, YYNGEE. The length of the CDR3 is 16 residues. The J segment lost 9 bases and the V segment lost 4 bases, leaving 12 bases of the junction unmatched. CDR3 sequence: CASSYNRGSPASPLHF. CDR3 nucleotide sequence: TGTGCCAGCAGCTATAACAGGGGGTCGCCCGCTTCACCCCTCCACTTT.

The rearrangement links TRBV3-1 (or the pseudogene TRBV3-2) to TRBJ1-5; 8 nucleotides align to TRBD1. The CDR3 length is 14 residues. CDR1 and CDR2 (germline): LGHDT, YNNKEL (reference sequence). V was pared by 4 bases and J by 11 bases, with 10 bases of the junction left unmatched. The CDR3 coding sequence is TGTGCCAGCAGCCCACCGGGACAGGCTACAGCCCAGCATTTT. It codes for CASSPPGQATAQHF.